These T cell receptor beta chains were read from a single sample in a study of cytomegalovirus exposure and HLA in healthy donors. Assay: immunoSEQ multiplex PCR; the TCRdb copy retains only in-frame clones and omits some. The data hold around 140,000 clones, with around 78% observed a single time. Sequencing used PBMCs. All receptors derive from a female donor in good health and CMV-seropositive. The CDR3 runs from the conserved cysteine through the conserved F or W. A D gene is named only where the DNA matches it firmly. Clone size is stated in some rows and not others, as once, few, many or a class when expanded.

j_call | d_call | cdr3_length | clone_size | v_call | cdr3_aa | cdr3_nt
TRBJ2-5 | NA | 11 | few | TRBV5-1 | CASRGEETQYF | TGCGCCAGCAGGGGCGAAGAGACCCAGTACTTC
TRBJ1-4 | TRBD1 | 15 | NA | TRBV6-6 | CASSPRQGANEKLFF | TGTGCCAGCAGTCCTCGACAGGGGGCAAATGAAAAACTGTTTTTT
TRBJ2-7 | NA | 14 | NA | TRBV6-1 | CASSHNRGSGEQYF | TGTGCCAGCAGCCACAACCGCGGGTCAGGCGAGCAGTACTTC
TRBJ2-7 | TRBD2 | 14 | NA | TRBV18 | CASSPTSGPYEQYF | TGTGCCAGCTCACCGACTAGCGGGCCATACGAGCAGTACTTC
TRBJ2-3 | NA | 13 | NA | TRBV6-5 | CASSYDRRDTQYF | TGTGCCAGCAGTTACGACCGGCGGGATACGCAGTATTTT
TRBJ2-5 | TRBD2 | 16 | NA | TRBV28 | CASSQAIAGDQETQYF | TGTGCCAGCAGCCAAGCTATAGCGGGGGACCAAGAGACCCAGTACTTC
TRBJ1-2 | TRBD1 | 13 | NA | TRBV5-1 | CASSARTGPGYTF | TGCGCCAGCAGCGCGCGGACAGGGCCCGGCTACACCTTC
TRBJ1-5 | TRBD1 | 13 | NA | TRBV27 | CASSAGQGEPQHF | TGTGCCAGCAGTGCAGGACAGGGAGAGCCCCAGCATTTT
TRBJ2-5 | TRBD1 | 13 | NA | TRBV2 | CASSSTGLETQYF | TGTGCCAGCAGTTCGACAGGGTTGGAGACCCAGTACTTC
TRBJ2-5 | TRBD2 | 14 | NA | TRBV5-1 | CASSLTSGGETQYF | TGCGCCAGCAGCTTAACTAGCGGGGGCGAGACCCAGTACTTC
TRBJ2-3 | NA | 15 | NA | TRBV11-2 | CASSSAFPSTDTQYF | TGTGCCAGCAGTTCAGCGTTCCCTAGCACAGATACGCAGTATTTT
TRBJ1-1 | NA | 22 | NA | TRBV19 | CASSIDLLRGFYREGMNTEAFF | TGTGCCAGTAGTATAGATCTATTGAGGGGCTTCTACAGGGAAGGTATGAACACTGAAGCTTTCTTT
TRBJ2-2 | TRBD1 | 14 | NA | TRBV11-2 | CASSWGTGAGELFF | TGTGCCAGCAGCTGGGGGACAGGCGCCGGGGAGCTGTTTTTT